A single sample is the source of the 25 T cell receptor beta chains below, sequenced in a study of T cell changes during pregnancy in multiple sclerosis. The repertoire was sequenced with immunoSEQ multiplex PCR; TCRdb's copy has only in-frame clones and lacks some. The sample shows roughly 14,000 clones, roughly four fifths of them seen only once. The starting material was CD8+ T cells from peripheral blood mononuclear cells, obtained after pregnancy. These receptors were taken from a female donor in good health, enrolled as a control in a pregnancy study.

This chain connects TRBV7-8 to TRBJ2-7, with D possibly matching TRBD2 (6 bases). Germline V CDR1 and CDR2: SGHVS, FQNEAQ. The CDR3 is 14 amino acids. Trimming removed 3 bases from V and 1 base from J, with 10 bases in between. The CDR3 DNA reads TGTGCCAGCAGCTTCCGGGGGATTTCCTACGAGCAGTACTTC. This codes for CASSFRGISYEQYF. The full variable domain, completed using reference TRBV7-8 and TRBJ2-7, is GAGVSQSPRYKVAKRGQDVALRCDPISGHVSLFWYQQALGQGPEFLTYFQNEAQLDKSGLPSDRFFAERPEGSVSTLKIQRTQQEDSAVYLCASSFRGISYEQYFGPGTRLTVT.

The chain links TRBV4-2 to TRBJ2-3; 8 nucleotides align to TRBD2. J was trimmed by 5 bases and V by 1 base; bases with no gene match: 8. From germline, CDR1 is LGHNA and CDR2 YNFKEQ. This CDR3 spans 16 amino acids. The CDR3 coding sequence is TGTGCCAGCAGCCAAGTCGGGACTAGTCCCCAAGATACGCAGTATTTT. It encodes CASSQVGTSPQDTQYF.

J is TRBJ2-5 and V is TRBV6-4; TRBD2 is a possible D gene (5 bases). Trimming stripped 6 bases from V and 3 bases from J, with 20 bases between. Germline-derived CDR1 and CDR2 are MRHNA and SNTAGT. The CDR3 spans 16 residues. CDR3 amino acids: CASSVGVGDGKETQYF. The DNA for the CDR3 is TGTGCCAGCAGCGTTGGAGTGGGAGACGGGAAAGAGACCCAGTACTTC.

By sample share, this clone is medium-sized. The rearrangement links TRBV6-1 to TRBJ2-7, with 12 bases aligning to TRBD1. The junction had 4 bases not matched to a gene; V was cut back by 3 bases and J by 4 bases. The V gene's germline CDR1 is MNHNS and CDR2 SASEGT. This CDR3 spans 15 amino acids. CDR3 residues: CASSEGTGGSYEQYF. The CDR3 DNA follows: TGTGCCAGCAGTGAGGGGACAGGGGGCTCATACGAGCAGTACTTC.

The chain is built from TRBV9 and TRBJ2-5; 14 positions agree with TRBD2. This CDR3 contains 16 residues. The germline V gene has CDR1 SGDLS and CDR2 YYNGEE. V was clipped by 3 bases and J by 5 bases; unmatched bases: 6. In DNA form, the CDR3 reads TGTGCCAGCAGCGCGGGACTAGCGGGAGTTGGGGAGACCCAGTACTTC. It is translated as CASSAGLAGVGETQYF.

The genes are TRBV4-2 and TRBJ1-4; possibly TRBD1 for D (5 bases). Trimming left V 0 bases short and J 8 bases short, with 10 bases between. The germline CDR1 and CDR2 sequences are LGHNA and YNFKEQ. CDR3 size: 14 residues. CDR3: CASSQEMAGEKLFF. The CDR3 DNA is TGTGCCAGCAGCCAAGAGATGGCAGGGGAAAAACTGTTTTTT.

The chain employs TRBV21-1 and TRBJ1-5; TRBD1 is the table's D call and was not checked against the DNA. TRBV21-1 is labeled a pseudogene. This CDR3 has 15 residues. The CDR3 DNA reads TGTGCCAGCAGCAACAGGGGGTATAGCAATCAGCCCCAGCATTTT. As protein: CASSNRGYSNQPQHF.

V gene TRBV19 combines with J gene TRBJ2-7, with 7 nucleotides matching TRBD2. V lost 6 bases to trimming and J lost 4 bases; unmatched junction nucleotides: 15. Germline lookup yields CDR1 LNHDA and CDR2 SQIVND (reference sequence). This CDR3 contains 16 residues. CDR3 sequence (DNA): TGTGCCAGTAGCCCCCGGGCGGCGGGGGTCGGTTACGAGCAGTACTTC. Translation gives CASSPRAAGVGYEQYF.

This clone was observed a single time. The chain joins TRBV6-6 to TRBJ2-7, with 7 positions matching TRBD2. Trimming removed 7 bases from V and 0 bases from J; junction bases left unmatched: 3. The CDR3 loop spans 13 amino acids. CDR1 and CDR2 from the germline V gene are MNHNY and SVGAGI (reference sequence). CDR3 loop: CASTPGGSYEQYF. CDR3 sequence (DNA): TGTGCCAGCACACCGGGGGGCTCCTACGAGCAGTACTTC.

The rearrangement links TRBV27 to TRBJ2-1; TRBD2 aligns across 11 bases. CDR1 is MNHEY and CDR2 is SMNVEV in the germline V gene (reference sequence). Germline trimming cut 6 bases from V and 4 bases from J; bases unmatched to any gene: 5. The CDR3 sequence is 15 residues long. The CDR3 nucleotides are TGTGCCAGCAGCTCCGGGACTAGCGGATACAATGAGCAGTTCTTC. Its translation is CASSSGTSGYNEQFF.

V and J are TRBV4-1 and TRBJ2-7; D uncertain. CDR3 length: 13 residues. The germline V gene has CDR1 MGHRA and CDR2 YSYEKL. Trimming shortened V by 3 bases and J by 3 bases, and 9 bases separated the two germline ends. DNA of the CDR3: TGCGCCAGCAGCCAGGGCGCATACTACGAGCAGTACTTC. This sequence encodes CASSQGAYYEQYF.

This chain joins TRBV11-2 and TRBJ2-1; TRBD2 agrees at 11 bases. V lost 3 bases and J lost 9; bases outside the gene matches: 7. The CDR3 contains 15 residues. Germline V gene sequence: CDR1 SGHAT, CDR2 FQNNGV. For the CDR3, the DNA is TGTGCCAGCAGCTTTAAACTAGCGGGAGAGAGTGAGCAGTTCTTC. It codes for CASSFKLAGESEQFF.

The chain joins TRBV2 to TRBJ2-5; tentatively, D is TRBD1 (6 bases). The CDR3 sequence is 15 residues long. Trimming took off 8 bases at V and 5 bases at J, with 21 bases between the two ends. Germline CDR1 and CDR2: SNHLY and FYNNEI. CDR3 protein: CASDGDDRPRETQYF. As DNA, the CDR3 is TGTGCCAGCGACGGGGACGACAGGCCGAGGGAGACCCAGTACTTC. Variable domain in full (rest from reference TRBV2 and TRBJ2-5): EPEVTQTPSHQVTQMGQEVILRCVPISNHLYFYWYRQILGQKVEFLVSFYNNEISEKSEIFDDQFSVERPDGSNFTLKIRSTKLEDSAMYFCASDGDDRPRETQYFGPGTRLLVL.

V gene TRBV9 combines with J gene TRBJ1-2, with D hard to call. The germline gives CDR1 SGDLS, CDR2 YYNGEE. This CDR3 region has 13 residues. V lost 3 bases, J lost 0 bases, and 6 bases lay in between. CDR3 amino acids: CASSAEANYGYTF. In nucleotides, the CDR3 is TGTGCCAGCAGCGCCGAGGCTAACTATGGCTACACCTTC.

This clone has only one observation. The chain recombines TRBV11-2 with TRBJ2-7, with 8 bases lining up with TRBD1. The V gene end was trimmed by 5 bases and the J gene end by 0 bases; junction bases not matched to a gene: 6. CDR3 length: 15 residues. CDR1 is SGHAT, CDR2 FQNNGV, per germline. The CDR3 region has the DNA TGTGCCAGCAGCCTCCGGGACAGGCTCTCCTACGAGCAGTACTTC. Encoded protein: CASSLRDRLSYEQYF.

Relative to its sample, this clone is medium-sized (0.01 to 0.1%). V usage is TRBV29-1 and J usage is TRBJ2-1; 7 bases line up with TRBD2. The V gene's germline CDR1 is SQVTM and CDR2 ANQGSEA. The CDR3 covers 15 residues. After removal of 6 bases from V and 3 bases from J, the junction contained 11 bases not matched to a gene. CDR3 sequence (DNA): TGCAGCGTCCCTGAGGGAGGGACCGACTACAATGAGCAGTTCTTC. Its translation is CSVPEGGTDYNEQFF.

The V and J genes are TRBV7-2 and TRBJ2-5; 14 bases match TRBD2. The CDR3 has 16 residues. Germline CDR1 and CDR2: SGHTA and FQGNSA. With V trimmed by 3 bases and J by 2 bases, 2 bases remained unmatched. The CDR3, as DNA: TGTGCCAGCAGCTTGGGACTAGCGGGAGTACAAGAGACCCAGTACTTC. The encoded protein is CASSLGLAGVQETQYF.

The chain uses TRBV9 and TRBJ2-1, with 13 bases that match TRBD2. CDR3 length: 15 residues. After removal of 4 bases from V and 5 bases from J, the junction contained 3 bases not matched to a gene. Germline CDR1 reads SGDLS; CDR2 reads YYNGEE. The CDR3 protein is CASSSTSGRNNEQFF. DNA for the CDR3: TGTGCCAGCAGCTCGACTAGCGGGAGGAACAATGAGCAGTTCTTC.

The chain uses TRBV27 and TRBJ1-5, with 7 bases identical to TRBD1. CDR3 length: 12 amino acids. V lost 6 bases, J lost 5 bases, and 1 base stayed unmatched. In germline, CDR1 is MNHEY, CDR2 SMNVEV (reference sequence). The CDR3 coding sequence is TGTGCCAGCAGCCAGGGGGATCAGCCCCAGCATTTT. Its translation is CASSQGDQPQHF.

The rearrangement joins TRBV9 to TRBJ1-3, with TRBD1 as a possible D gene (6 bases). V lost 3 bases and J 3 bases, leaving 10 bases between the germline ends. Germline-derived CDR1 and CDR2 are SGDLS and YYNGEE. The length of the CDR3 is 14 residues. The CDR3 sequence: CASSESGVGNTIYF. In DNA, the CDR3 is TGTGCCAGCAGCGAATCAGGGGTTGGAAACACCATATATTTT.

The V gene is TRBV6-4, the J gene TRBJ2-1; 8 positions match TRBD2. Unmatched junction bases numbered 4, after V lost 2 bases and J lost 7 bases. Germline lookup yields CDR1 MRHNA and CDR2 SNTAGT. CDR3 length equals 14 residues. CDR3 loop: CASSDRAGENEQFF. CDR3 bases: TGTGCCAGCAGTGACCGAGCGGGAGAAAATGAGCAGTTCTTC.

The chain uses TRBV7-9 and TRBJ1-2; D not resolved. Germline CDR1 and CDR2: SEHNR and FQNEAQ (reference sequence). The CDR3 runs to 14 residues. V was pared by 4 bases and J by 5 bases, with 14 bases between. In DNA form, the CDR3 reads TGTGCCAGCAGCTCCGCATCAGGTGTTTATGGCTACACCTTC. Protein product: CASSSASGVYGYTF.

V gene TRBV27 combines with J gene TRBJ2-3; unclear D gene. This CDR3 has 13 residues. V was clipped by 0 bases and J by 3 bases, with 4 bases between them. Germline values: CDR1 MNHEY, CDR2 SMNVEV (reference sequence). The CDR3: CASSLSLTDTQYF. CDR3 nucleotides: TGTGCCAGCAGTTTATCACTGACAGATACGCAGTATTTT.

The CDR3 DNA reads as TGTGCCAGCAGCTTAGGAGGGGCGGGGGGCGACTTCAATGAGCAGTTCTTC. Translated, it gives CASSLGGAGGDFNEQFF. V gene TRBV7-8 combines with J gene TRBJ2-1; 8 bases align to TRBD2. V lost 1 base and J lost 6; bases outside the gene matches: 11. The V gene's germline CDR1 is SGHVS and CDR2 FQNEAQ. CDR3 length: 17 residues.

This clone has only one observation. The chain is built from TRBV6-4 and TRBJ2-3; TRBD2 matches 11 bases. The V gene end was trimmed by 6 bases and the J gene end by 5 bases; junction bases not matched to a gene: 4. The CDR3 sequence is 14 residues long. CDR1 and CDR2 (germline): MRHNA, SNTAGT. CDR3 nucleotide sequence: TGTGCCAGCAGCCGTAGCGGGGGGGAAGATACGCAGTATTTT. This codes for CASSRSGGEDTQYF.